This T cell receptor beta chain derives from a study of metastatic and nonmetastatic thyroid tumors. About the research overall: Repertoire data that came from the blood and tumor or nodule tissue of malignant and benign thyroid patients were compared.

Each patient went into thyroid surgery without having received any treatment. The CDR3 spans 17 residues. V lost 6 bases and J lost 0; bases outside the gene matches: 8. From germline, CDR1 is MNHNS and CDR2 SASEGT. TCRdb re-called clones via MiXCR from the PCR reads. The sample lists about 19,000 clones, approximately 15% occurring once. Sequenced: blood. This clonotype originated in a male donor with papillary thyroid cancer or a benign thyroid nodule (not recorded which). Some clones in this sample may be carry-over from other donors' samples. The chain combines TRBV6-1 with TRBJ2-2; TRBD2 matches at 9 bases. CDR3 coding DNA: TGTGCCAGCAGCCCCCGACCTAGCGGGGCGAACACCGGGGAGCTGTTTTTT. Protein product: CASSPRPSGANTGELFF.